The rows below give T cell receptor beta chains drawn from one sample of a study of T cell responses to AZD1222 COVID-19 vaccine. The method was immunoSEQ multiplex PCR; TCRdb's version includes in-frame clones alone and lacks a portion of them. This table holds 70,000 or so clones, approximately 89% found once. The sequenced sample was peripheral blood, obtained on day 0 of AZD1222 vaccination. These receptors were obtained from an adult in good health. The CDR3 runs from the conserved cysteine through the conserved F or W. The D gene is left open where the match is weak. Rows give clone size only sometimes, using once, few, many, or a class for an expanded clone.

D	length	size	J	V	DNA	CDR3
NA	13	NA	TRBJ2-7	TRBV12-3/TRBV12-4	TGTGCCAGCAGCCCCGCGGGCTACTACGAGCAGTACTTC	CASSPAGYYEQYF
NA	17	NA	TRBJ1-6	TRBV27	TGTGCCAGCAGGTCGTTTTTAAGCTCCTCCTATAATTCACCCCTCCACTTT	CASRSFLSSSYNSPLHF
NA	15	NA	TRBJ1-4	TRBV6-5	TGTGCCAGCAGCGAGGGGGAAGGGTTTAGGGAAAAACTGTTTTTT	CASSEGEGFREKLFF
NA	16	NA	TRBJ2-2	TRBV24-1	TGTGCCACCAGTGACCCCGAACAAGGGGACACCGGGGAGCTGTTTTTT	CATSDPEQGDTGELFF
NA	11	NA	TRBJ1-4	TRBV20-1	TGCAGTGCTCACATGAATGAAAAACTGTTTTTT	CSAHMNEKLFF
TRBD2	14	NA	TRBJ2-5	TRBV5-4	TGTGCCAGCAGCTTACCAGCGGGGGGGGAGACCCAGTACTTC	CASSLPAGGETQYF
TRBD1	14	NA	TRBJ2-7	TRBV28	TGTGCCAGCAGCTATAGGACAGGGGGAAACGAGCAGTACTTC	CASSYRTGGNEQYF
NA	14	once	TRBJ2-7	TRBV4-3	TGCGCCAGCAGCCAAGATCCGGGATCTAAGCCGGTGTACTTC	CASSQDPGSKPVYF
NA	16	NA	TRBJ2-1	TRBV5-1	TGCGCCAGCAGCTTTTGGGGCGGCAGCTCCTACAATGAGCAGTTCTTC	CASSFWGGSSYNEQFF
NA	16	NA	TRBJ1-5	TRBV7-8	TGTGCCAGCAGCCCACAGGGTTCCCTCGGCAATCAGCCCCAGCATTTT	CASSPQGSLGNQPQHF
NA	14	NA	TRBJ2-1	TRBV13	TGTGCCAGCAGCTTCCGGGGTTTCGGCAATGAGCAGTTCTTC	CASSFRGFGNEQFF
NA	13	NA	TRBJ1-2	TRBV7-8	TGTGCCAGCAGCTTAGGGAGTAGTTATGGCTACACCTTC	CASSLGSSYGYTF
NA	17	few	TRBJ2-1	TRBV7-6	TGTGCCAGCAGCTTAGGAATCCAGCCAGGGGTGAACAATGAGCAGTTCTTC	CASSLGIQPGVNNEQFF
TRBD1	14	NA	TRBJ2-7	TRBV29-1	TGCAGCGTTTACGACAGGGGTCCGTCCTACGAGCAGTACTTC	CSVYDRGPSYEQYF
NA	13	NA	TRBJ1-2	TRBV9	TGTGCCAGCACCCTGGGACTGTCGCATAGCTACACCTTC	CASTLGLSHSYTF
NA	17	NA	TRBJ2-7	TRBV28	TGTGCCAGCAGCCGCTCATCCGGGACACCGTCAGCCTACGAGCAGTACTTC	CASSRSSGTPSAYEQYF
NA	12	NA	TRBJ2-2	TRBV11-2	TGTGCCAGCATGGGTAGCACCGGGGAGCTGTTTTTT	CASMGSTGELFF
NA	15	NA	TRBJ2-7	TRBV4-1	TGCGCCAGCAGCCAAACAAGGGACGCCTCCTACGAGCAGTACTTC	CASSQTRDASYEQYF
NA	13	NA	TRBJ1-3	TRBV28	TGTGCCAGCAACACCGACGGACGCGGCACCATATATTTT	CASNTDGRGTIYF
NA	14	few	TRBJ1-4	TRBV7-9	TGTGCCAGCAGCTTACCGGGACCGAATGAAAAACTGTTTTTT	CASSLPGPNEKLFF
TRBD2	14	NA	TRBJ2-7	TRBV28	TGTGCCAGTGTGGACGTGGGAGGGCCCTACGAGCAGTACTTC	CASVDVGGPYEQYF
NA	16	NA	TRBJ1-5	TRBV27	TGTGCCAGCAGTCCTGGGGGGTCACCGAGGGATCAGCCCCAGCATTTT	CASSPGGSPRDQPQHF
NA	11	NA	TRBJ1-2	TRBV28	TGTGCCAGCGGCTCAGTCTATGGCTACACCTTC	CASGSVYGYTF
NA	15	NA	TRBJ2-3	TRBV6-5	TGTGCCAGCAGTTACTCCCCCACTAGCACAGATACGCAGTATTTT	CASSYSPTSTDTQYF
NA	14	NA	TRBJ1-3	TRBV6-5	TGTGCCAGCAGTCGAAGGGACGCTGGAAACACCATATATTTT	CASSRRDAGNTIYF
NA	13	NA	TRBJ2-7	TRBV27	TGTGCCAGCGGGACGGGAGTTCGGTACGAGCAGTACTTC	CASGTGVRYEQYF
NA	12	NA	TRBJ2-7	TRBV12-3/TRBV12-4	TGTGCCAGCAGTCCACAGGGCCACGAGCAGTACTTC	CASSPQGHEQYF